This T cell receptor (beta chain) was captured by sequencing in a study of T cell responses to AZD1222 COVID-19 vaccine. Study information: Pooling was applied to second doses at about 4 or about 12 weeks. Findings and limits, study-wide: Donors, mostly white British, included more females; clonal diversity was possibly underestimated. It was only a handful of AZD1222 recipients who were seropositive at baseline. CD4 TCRs linked to vaccination spanned spike, dominating at 160-218 and 743-854.

The assay was immunoSEQ multiplex PCR, and TCRdb's table has in-frame clones only and misses some. The sample carries 160,000 or so clones, 91% recorded once. Note on this clone: Its antigen is unknown.

The CDR3 is 13 residues long. The ends were cut back, 2 bases at V and 2 bases at J, with 7 bases in the middle. This chain uses TRBV23-1 with TRBJ2-7; D is uncertain. TRBV23-1 has ORF status, its function being uncertain. The material sequenced was peripheral blood, taken on day 0 of AZD1222 vaccination. The receptor's source is an adult in good health. The CDR3 bases are TGCGCCAGCAGTCAAGGACGCGCCTACGAGCAGTACTTC. It encodes CASSQGRAYEQYF.